One T cell receptor beta chain is described in this entry. The source of the sample is a study of control samples from healthy donors and cancer patients. Only in-frame clones appear in the TCRdb table, and some are missing; sequencing was by immunoSEQ multiplex PCR. The sample yields tens of thousands of clones, 85% to 90% seen once. The sample taken for sequencing was blood. The receptor was isolated from a man in his fifties or sixties in good health.

CDR3 sequence reads: CAWSVKRVKGYTF. DNA for the CDR3: TGTGCCTGGAGTGTAAAAAGGGTAAAAGGCTACACCTTC. The genes are TRBV30 and TRBJ1-2; D not certain. Germline CDR1 is GTSNPN and CDR2 is SVGIG (reference sequence). V was cut by 0 bases and J by 8 bases, with 13 bases left in between. This CDR3 is 13 amino acids long. The whole variable domain, filled in from reference TRBV30 and TRBJ1-2, reads SQTIHQWPATLVQPVGSPLSLECTVEGTSNPNLYWYRQAAGRGLQLLFYSVGIGQISSEVPQNLSASRPQDRQFILSSKKLLLSDSGFYLCAWSVKRVKGYTFGSGTRLTVV.